This T cell receptor beta chain was sequenced for a study of T cells in Graves' hyperthyroidism and ophthalmopathy (dated by TCRdb to between 2018 and 2021). Background on the whole study: Peripheral blood samples were taken at the time of initial diagnosis, prior to any treatment. To identify TCR V-J signatures that set the groups apart, the researchers used a discovery cohort of more than 95 patients, made up of under 50 with Graves' ophthalmopathy and about 60 with stable Graves' hyperthyroidism. Prospective prediction of ophthalmopathy was tested in an independent validation cohort of approximately 19 hyperthyroidism patients and 15 to 17 patients who later progressed to ophthalmopathy. For training and testing, the roughly 97 patients in the discovery cohort were randomly divided in a 7:3 ratio. In roughly six Graves' hyperthyroidism patients, the study also compared T-cell repertoires from thyroid tissue with T-cell repertoires from blood. After blood sampling, hyperthyroidism patients were treated with methimazole at a starting dose of 30 mg daily, and ophthalmopathy patients were treated with high-dose intravenous methylprednisolone. According to the paper, TCR Vbeta CDR3 sequencing was carried out on some 130 peripheral blood samples, which came from some 41 ophthalmopathy, 75 to 80 hyperthyroidism and roughly 17 progressor patients. What the study reported, not specific to this receptor: Sample size was not statistically predetermined, and blinding of investigators to group allocation was not performed. Most expanded thyroid clonotypes (frequency above 0.001) were also detected in blood, a finding suggesting that blood repertoires may reflect thyroid immune responses. Ophthalmopathy was separated from stable hyperthyroidism by a 13 V-J signature model, with approximately 89% sensitivity and about 81% specificity obtained in cross-validation and 80%/75% obtained in testing. During validation, the model predicted progression to ophthalmopathy a median of about 6.3 months ahead of onset, with more than 60% sensitivity and roughly 75% specificity.

Many counts were recorded for this clonotype. No cognate antigen has been identified for it. Base qualities were left out, and no much larger clone turns up one base away. TCR beta CDR3 regions were amplified from RNA transcripts. For the first round of RT-PCR on the TCR CDR3, the HTBI primer set was used together with the Qiagen OneStep RT-PCR kit. Libraries were constructed in a second round of multiplex PCR, after which size selection and purification were carried out. Sequencing of the libraries was done on an Illumina HiSeq2000 using paired-end 100 bp reads. Concerning the study's data processing: Raw data were processed with SOAPnuke, discarding reads with adapters, uncalled bases, mean Phred below 15, or no exact constant-primer or identifier match. High-quality paired reads were merged with COPE v1.2.5, and unique nucleotide sequences were defined as clonotypes. Clonotypes were aligned to IMGT TRBV, TRBD and TRBJ reference segments using MiTCR v1.1. The analysis included only V-J combinations with a frequency above 0.0001, which together covered 99% to 99.2% of the repertoires. A TCS score was defined as the ratio of F50 (clonal expansion) to E x V (chaos), with BLOSUM62-based TCRdist applied between CDR3 peptides within each V-J. Welch's t-statistics and random forest reduced around 520 V-J features to 10 to 15, which were used in a naive Bayes classifier (R e1071). The public reads were quality trimmed at Q25 with fastp and then assembled into clones with MiXCR by TCRdb, keeping productive beta chains. Rows with a matching CDR3 protein are joined into one entry that keeps the most common DNA and genes. These V and J calls originate from TCRdb's pipeline instead of the authors' own analysis. For this sample there are 500,000 or so distinct CDR3 sequences; 17% appear just once. Of the sample, approximately 16% falls within the top ten clones.

Moderately to severely active disease, a Clinical Activity Score of at least 3, a NOSPECS grade of at least 4, and a duration under 3 months were present in ophthalmopathy patients. Exclusion was applied to patients with uncontrolled infections, other autoimmune diseases, pregnancy or lactation. Diagnoses relied on clinical symptoms, serum thyroxine and TRAb, thyroid ultrasound and orbital computed tomography. PBMCs were isolated from about 9 ml of fresh peripheral blood by Ficoll-Paque density gradient centrifugation. Total RNA was extracted using Trizol reagent, and RNA quality was assessed on an Agilent 2100 Bioanalyzer. As encoded in the germline V gene (reference sequence), CDR1 is GTSNPN while CDR2 is SVGIG. CDR3 length: 12 amino acids, cysteine to phenylalanine. The DNA shown is the 36-base CDR3, in frame from base 1. V is pared back by 3 bases and J by 1 base, with 6 bases lying between the germline termini.

Recombination linked TRBV30 to TRBJ1-1, with the identity of the D gene unclear. Source material: blood. This TCR was sampled from a woman between 18 and 30 years old with Graves' ophthalmopathy. The CDR3 in this case is CAWSLRNTEAFF. At the DNA level, the sequence is TGTGCCTGGAGCCTGCGGAACACTGAAGCTTTCTTT.